This T cell receptor (beta chain) appears in the sequencing data of a study of vaccination and CD4 T cells after COVID-19. Study background: Recovered patients in the cohort numbered six men and four women, two of them Hispanic. Post-vaccination specimens were collected at a median of roughly 65 days following dose two (range 14 to 241).

As for this clonotype: The target antigen is unknown.

The treatment is: 10-day PBMC culture with coronavirus spike peptide pools or control peptides (ViraFEST assay). Spanning March to December 2020, the positive PCR dates came before US Alpha, Beta and Delta variants. CD4+ T cells that had been cultured provided DNA sequenced with the Oncomine TCR Beta short-read assay. One entry per CDR3 protein, called by TCRdb with MiXCR from the PCR reads. The sample lists more than 9,000 distinct CDR3 sequences, approximately 59% occurring once. Study-level results: A relatively small number of convalescent patients were studied, and no early post-infection timepoints were included.

This receptor was taken from a human donor who had recovered from COVID-19. Material: CD4+ T cells from blood, cultured in vitro.

In DNA, the CDR3 is TGTGCCAGCAGTTACTCAGGGGGGGGCAATCAGCCCCAGCATTTT. It specifies CASSYSGGGNQPQHF. The chain employs TRBV6-2 or TRBV6-3 and TRBJ1-5; possibly TRBD1 for D (6 bases). The CDR3 runs 15 residues. CDR1 is MNHEY and CDR2 is SVGEGT in the germline V gene. The V end was cut by 0 bases, the J end by 2 bases, with 8 bases between.